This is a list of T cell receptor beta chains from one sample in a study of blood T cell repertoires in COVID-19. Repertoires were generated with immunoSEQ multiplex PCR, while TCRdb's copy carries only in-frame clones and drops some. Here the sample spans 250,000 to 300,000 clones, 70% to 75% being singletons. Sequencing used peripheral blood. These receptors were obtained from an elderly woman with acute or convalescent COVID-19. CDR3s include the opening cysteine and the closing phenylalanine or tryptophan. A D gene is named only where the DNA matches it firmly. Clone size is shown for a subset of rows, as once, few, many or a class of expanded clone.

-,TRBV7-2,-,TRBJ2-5,CASSPVRGAQETQYF,TGTGCCAGCAGCCCCGTCCGGGGGGCTCAAGAGACCCAGTACTTC
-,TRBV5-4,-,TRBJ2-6,CASSLEGGRSGANVLTF,TGTGCCAGCAGCTTGGAAGGAGGCCGCTCTGGGGCCAACGTCCTGACTTTC
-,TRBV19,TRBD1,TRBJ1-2,CASSTKQGAANYGYTF,TGTGCCAGTAGTACTAAACAGGGGGCCGCTAACTATGGCTACACCTTC
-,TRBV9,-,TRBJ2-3,CASVRGNGEDTQYF,TGTGCCAGCGTACGCGGGAACGGAGAAGATACGCAGTATTTT
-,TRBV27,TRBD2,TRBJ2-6,CASSGGGRVTSGANVLTF,TGTGCCAGCAGTGGGGGTGGGAGGGTGACCTCTGGGGCCAACGTCCTGACTTTC
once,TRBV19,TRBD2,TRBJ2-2,CASSHRGGQNTGELFF,TGTGCCAGTAGTCATCGGGGGGGACAGAACACCGGGGAGCTGTTTTTT
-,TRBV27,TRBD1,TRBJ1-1,CASSLDRALNTEAFF,TGTGCCAGCAGTTTAGACAGGGCCCTTAACACTGAAGCTTTCTTT
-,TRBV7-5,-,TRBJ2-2,CVRSFKRRLAGVNFNTGELFF,TGTGTCAGAAGCTTCAAAAGAAGACTAGCGGGAGTAAACTTTAACACCGGGGAGCTGTTTTTT
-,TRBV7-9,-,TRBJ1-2,CASSLEGDYGYTF,TGTGCCAGCAGCTTAGAAGGGGACTATGGCTACACCTTC
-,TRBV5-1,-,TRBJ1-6,CASSLVQGLRSPLHF,TGCGCCAGCAGCTTGGTGCAGGGGCTCCGCTCACCCCTCCACTTT
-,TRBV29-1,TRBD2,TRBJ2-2,CSGRGGSNTGELFF,TGCAGCGGACGGGGGGGTTCGAACACCGGGGAGCTGTTTTTT
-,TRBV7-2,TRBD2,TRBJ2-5,CASSLQRGGPLETQYF,TGTGCCAGCAGCTTACAGCGGGGAGGCCCTCTAGAGACCCAGTACTTC
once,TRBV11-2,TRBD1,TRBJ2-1,CASSPKHRGSYNEQFF,TGTGCCAGCAGCCCGAAACACAGGGGATCCTACAATGAGCAGTTCTTC
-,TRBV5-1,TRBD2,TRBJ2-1,CASSREGGHFDEQFF,TGCGCCAGCAGCCGGGAGGGGGGACACTTCGATGAGCAGTTCTTC
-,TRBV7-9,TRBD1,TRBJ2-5,CASSPGQASQETQYF,TGTGCCAGCAGCCCGGGACAGGCGAGTCAAGAGACCCAGTACTTC
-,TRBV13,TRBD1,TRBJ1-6,CASSWTGILPLHF,TGTGCCAGCAGCTGGACAGGGATTCTACCCCTCCACTTT
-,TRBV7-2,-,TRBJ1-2,CASTLRGSTNYGYTF,TGTGCCAGCACTCTAAGGGGCAGTACTAACTATGGCTACACCTTC
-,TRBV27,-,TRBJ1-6,CASSLLGSSYNSPLHF,TGTGCCAGCAGTTTATTAGGGAGCTCCTATAATTCACCCCTCCACTTT
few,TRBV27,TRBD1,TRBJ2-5,CASRDRVETQYF,TGTGCCAGCAGGGACAGGGTAGAGACCCAGTACTTC
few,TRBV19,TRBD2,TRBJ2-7,CASSLTSETYEQYF,TGTGCCAGTAGTCTGACTAGCGAGACCTACGAGCAGTACTTC
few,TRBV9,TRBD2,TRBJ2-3,CASSVAGGFTDTQYF,TGTGCCAGCAGCGTTGCGGGGGGCTTCACAGATACGCAGTATTTT
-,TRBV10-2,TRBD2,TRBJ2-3,CASSKEGLAGVSTQYF,TGCGCCAGCAGCAAGGAGGGACTAGCGGGAGTTTCTACGCAGTATTTT
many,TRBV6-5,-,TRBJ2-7,CASSNSGPYEQYF,TGTGCCAGCAGTAATTCAGGGCCATACGAGCAGTACTTC
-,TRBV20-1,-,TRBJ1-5,CSASGGNQPQHF,TGCAGTGCCAGTGGAGGGAATCAGCCCCAGCATTTT
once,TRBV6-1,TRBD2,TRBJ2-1,CASSDPGGVSYNEQFF,TGTGCCAGCAGTGATCCGGGGGGTGTATCCTACAATGAGCAGTTCTTC
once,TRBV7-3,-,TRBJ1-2,CASSPQGGGPNYGYTF,TGTGCCAGCAGCCCCCAGGGCGGGGGGCCTAACTATGGCTACACCTTC
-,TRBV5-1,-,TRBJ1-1,CASRVEMNTEAFF,TGCGCCAGCAGGGTAGAAATGAACACTGAAGCTTTCTTT
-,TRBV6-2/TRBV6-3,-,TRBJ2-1,CASSYWGAGSTYNEQFF,TGTGCCAGCAGTTACTGGGGAGCGGGCTCCACCTACAATGAGCAGTTCTTC
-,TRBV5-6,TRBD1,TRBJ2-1,CASSRTGGGEQFF,TGTGCCAGCAGCCGGACAGGGGGCGGCGAGCAGTTCTTC
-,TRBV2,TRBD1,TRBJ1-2,CASSTGGIYGYTF,TGTGCCAGCAGTACAGGGGGCATCTATGGCTACACCTTC
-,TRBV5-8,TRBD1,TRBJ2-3,CASSPGQRTDTQYF,TGTGCCAGCAGCCCGGGACAGCGGACAGATACGCAGTATTTT
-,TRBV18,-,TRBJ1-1,CASSPQGANTEAFF,TGTGCCAGCTCACCACAAGGGGCGAACACTGAAGCTTTCTTT
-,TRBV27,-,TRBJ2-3,CASSFRRLTDTQYF,TGTGCCAGCAGTTTCCGGCGGCTGACAGATACGCAGTATTTT
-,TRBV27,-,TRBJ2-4,CASSLRGIAKNIQYF,TGTGCCAGCAGTTTAAGGGGGATAGCCAAAAACATTCAGTACTTC
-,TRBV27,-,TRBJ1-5,CASSLKGGLNSNQPQHF,TGTGCCAGCAGTCTTAAGGGGGGGTTGAATAGCAATCAGCCCCAGCATTTT
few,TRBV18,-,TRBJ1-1,CASSPLVPGDTEAFF,TGTGCCAGCTCACCACTAGTCCCGGGGGACACTGAAGCTTTCTTT
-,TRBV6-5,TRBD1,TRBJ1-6,CASRTGNNSPLHF,TGTGCCAGCAGGACAGGGAATAATTCACCCCTCCACTTT
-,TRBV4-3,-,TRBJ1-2,CASSPDRKGYTF,TGCGCCAGCAGCCCAGACAGGAAGGGCTACACCTTC
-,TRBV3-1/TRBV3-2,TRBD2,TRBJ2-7,CASSPHWAGGSEQYF,TGTGCCAGCAGCCCCCACTGGGCGGGGGGCAGCGAGCAGTACTTC
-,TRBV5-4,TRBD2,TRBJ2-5,CASSSAPGTSGRETQYF,TGTGCCAGCAGCTCCGCCCCCGGGACTAGCGGGAGGGAGACCCAGTACTTC
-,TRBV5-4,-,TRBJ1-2,CASSGIEGLGYGYTF,TGTGCCAGCAGCGGGATAGAGGGTTTGGGCTATGGCTACACCTTC
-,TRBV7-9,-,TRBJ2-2,CASSLRSTGELFF,TGTGCCAGCAGCTTAAGGAGCACCGGGGAGCTGTTTTTT
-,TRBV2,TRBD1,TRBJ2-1,CASKGQGGNEQFF,TGTGCCAGCAAGGGACAGGGGGGCAATGAGCAGTTCTTC
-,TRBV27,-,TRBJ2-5,CASSSRQLQETQYF,TGTGCCAGCAGTTCCAGACAACTTCAAGAGACCCAGTACTTC
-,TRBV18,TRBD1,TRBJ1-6,CASSPRGAGQGDSPLHF,TGTGCCAGCTCACCAAGGGGAGCGGGACAGGGGGATTCACCCCTCCACTTT
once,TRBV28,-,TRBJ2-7,CASSAPPVNYEQYF,TGTGCCAGCAGCGCCCCCCCGGTTAACTACGAGCAGTACTTC
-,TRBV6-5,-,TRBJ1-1,CASILLDGNTEAFF,TGTGCCAGCATCCTACTCGATGGGAACACTGAAGCTTTCTTT
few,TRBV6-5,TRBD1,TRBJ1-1,CASSRQGSDTEAFF,TGTGCCAGCAGCCGACAGGGGTCCGACACTGAAGCTTTCTTT
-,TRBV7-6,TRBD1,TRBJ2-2,CASSPQGVGTGATNTGELFF,TGTGCCAGCAGCCCACAGGGAGTCGGGACAGGGGCCACGAACACCGGGGAGCTGTTTTTT
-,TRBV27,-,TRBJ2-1,CASSLPGSFNEQFF,TGTGCCAGCAGTTTACCTGGTAGCTTCAATGAGCAGTTCTTC
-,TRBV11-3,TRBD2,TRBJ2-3,CASSRTSGRTDTQYF,TGTGCCAGCAGCCGGACTAGCGGGAGGACAGATACGCAGTATTTT
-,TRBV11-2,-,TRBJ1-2,CASSSSLGAGGYTF,TGTGCCAGCAGCTCCTCGTTAGGGGCTGGCGGCTACACCTTC
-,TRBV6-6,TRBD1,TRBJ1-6,CASSYGDRGGSPLHF,TGTGCCAGCAGTTACGGGGACAGGGGGGGTTCACCCCTCCACTTT
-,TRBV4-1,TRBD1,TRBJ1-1,CASSRSGTGLGNTEAFF,TGCGCCAGCAGCCGATCCGGGACAGGGTTAGGGAACACTGAAGCTTTCTTT